Shown below are 23 T cell receptor beta chains from a single sample sequenced in a study of blood T cell repertoires in COVID-19. Profiling relied on immunoSEQ multiplex PCR, and the TCRdb table lists in-frame clones only, not all of them. The data contain under 200,000 clones, about three quarters of them singletons. The material sequenced was peripheral blood. The receptor source for this set is a man in his 70s with acute or convalescent COVID-19.

The V gene is TRBV28, the J gene TRBJ1-5, with D perhaps TRBD1 (6 bases). This CDR3 has 14 residues. V was cut by 2 bases and J by 7 bases, with 12 bases left in between. Germline V gene sequence: CDR1 MDHEN, CDR2 SYDVKM. The CDR3 DNA reads TGTGCCAGCAGTTTAGGGCAGGGGCAACAGCCCCAGCATTTT. Amino acid sequence: CASSLGQGQQPQHF.

The V call is TRBV5-1, the J call TRBJ2-7; TRBD1 agrees at 10 bases. CDR1 and CDR2 from the germline V gene are SGHRS and YFSETQ. V shed 3 bases, J shed 0 bases, and the junction held 12 bases outside the gene matches. The CDR3 sequence is 18 residues long. In DNA form, the CDR3 reads TGCGCCAGCAGCTGGAGCGGGGACAGGGGCCGATTCTCCTACGAGCAGTACTTC. Translating gives CASSWSGDRGRFSYEQYF.

The rearrangement links TRBV6-5 to TRBJ1-1, with 8 bases identical to TRBD1. Germline-derived CDR1 and CDR2 are MNHEY and SVGAGI. CDR3 length equals 15 residues. V lost 5 bases and J lost 0; bases outside the gene matches: 5. The CDR3 reads CASSLGTGLNTEAFF. The CDR3 DNA reads as TGTGCCAGCAGTCTAGGGACAGGTCTGAACACTGAAGCTTTCTTT.

In this sample, this clone turned up a few times. The chain combines TRBV5-6 with TRBJ2-7, with a weak D call TRBD2 (5 bases). This CDR3 is 13 amino acids long. V was trimmed by 2 bases and J by 5 bases, leaving 11 bases between them. Germline V lookup: CDR1 SGHDT, CDR2 YYEEEE. CDR3 nucleotide sequence: TGTGCCAGCAGCTTATCCGGGGTCCACGAGCAGTACTTC. Translation gives CASSLSGVHEQYF.

This chain connects TRBV5-1 to TRBJ1-1; 8 nucleotides agree with TRBD1. There are 13 residues in the CDR3. CDR1 SGHRS and CDR2 YFSETQ come from the germline V gene. V shed 4 bases and J 4 bases; nucleotides not matched to a gene: 3. This chain's CDR3 is CASSGTGFTEAFF. The CDR3 DNA reads as TGCGCCAGCAGCGGGACAGGCTTCACTGAAGCTTTCTTT.

The rearrangement uses TRBV5-1 and TRBJ1-1, with 8 bases that match TRBD1. The CDR3 has 16 amino acids. The V gene end was trimmed by 1 base and the J gene end by 1 base; junction bases not matched to a gene: 6. The germline CDR1 and CDR2 sequences are SGHRS and YFSETQ. CDR3 bases: TGCGCCAGCAGCTTGTCTGGACAGGGCCCGAACACTGAAGCTTTCTTT. Protein: CASSLSGQGPNTEAFF.

The J gene is TRBJ2-7, the V gene TRBV6-1, with D maybe TRBD2 (6 bases). Trimming took 2 bases from V and 9 from J, leaving 17 bases between them. Germline V gene data show CDR1 as MNHNS and CDR2 as SASEGT. This CDR3 is built from 14 residues. CDR3 protein: CASSELGRGARQYF. In DNA, the CDR3 is TGTGCCAGCAGTGAATTGGGACGCGGGGCGCGGCAGTACTTC.

The chain uses TRBV7-9 and TRBJ1-1; 10 positions match TRBD1. V shed 7 bases and J 0 bases; nucleotides not matched to a gene: 11. The CDR3 consists of 17 residues. Germline V lookup: CDR1 SEHNR, CDR2 FQNEAQ (reference sequence). The CDR3 spells CASIQFGTGEMNTEAFF. The CDR3 DNA sequence: TGTGCCAGCATCCAGTTTGGGACAGGGGAGATGAACACTGAAGCTTTCTTT.

This clone was counted a few times. The chain carries TRBV7-9 and TRBJ1-3; 7 bases line up with TRBD1. Germline CDR1 is SEHNR and CDR2 is FQNEAQ (reference sequence). This CDR3 is built from 15 residues. The trim removed 5 bases at V and 2 bases at J, leaving 6 bases unmatched. This CDR3 reads CASSPQGTAGNTIYF. The CDR3, as DNA: TGTGCCAGCAGCCCTCAGGGGACAGCTGGAAACACCATATATTTT.

The J gene is TRBJ1-1, the V gene TRBV10-3; 7 bases fit TRBD1. The CDR3 is 13 amino acids. Germline V gives CDR1 ENHRY, CDR2 SYGVKD. V was pared by 5 bases and J by 11 bases, with 11 bases of the junction left unmatched. The CDR3 loop reads CAISPVTGNEAFF. Written as DNA, the CDR3 is TGTGCCATCAGTCCTGTGACAGGGAACGAGGCTTTCTTT.

This rearrangement joins TRBV9 to TRBJ1-3, with a possible D match to TRBD1 (5 bases). The CDR3 sequence is 14 residues long. The V end lost 2 bases, the J end lost 5 bases, and 11 bases lay between the germline ends. Germline V gene lookup returns CDR1 SGDLS and CDR2 YYNGEE. The CDR3 DNA follows: TGTGCCAGCAGCGTGATGTCAGGGAGAAACACCATATATTTT. This gives the protein CASSVMSGRNTIYF.

This clone has more than one count but fewer than ten. The chain links TRBV7-2 to TRBJ1-6; no reliable D call. CDR3 length: 14 amino acids. CDR1 SGHTA and CDR2 FQGNSA come from the germline V gene. The ends were cut back, 0 bases at V and 8 bases at J, with 8 bases in the middle. The CDR3 DNA reads TGTGCCAGCAGCTTAGCGCTCGGGTATTCACCCCTCCACTTT. Residues: CASSLALGYSPLHF.

The rearrangement joins TRBV3-1 (or the pseudogene TRBV3-2) to TRBJ2-2, with 8 nucleotides matching TRBD1. Trimming removed 6 bases from V and 7 bases from J; junction bases left unmatched: 7. CDR3 length: 14 residues. Germline V gene lookup returns CDR1 LGHDT and CDR2 YNNKEL (reference sequence). The CDR3 spells CASRNQGAGGELFF. DNA for the CDR3: TGTGCCAGCAGAAACCAGGGGGCTGGCGGGGAGCTGTTTTTT.

The V call is TRBV19, the J call TRBJ2-5; 8 positions match TRBD1. CDR3 length equals 13 residues. Trimming at V came to 8 bases and at J to 5 bases, leaving 7 bases not matched to a gene. Looked up from germline, CDR1 is LNHDA and CDR2 is SQIVND (reference sequence). The CDR3 spells CASSDRVFETQYF. For the CDR3, the DNA is TGTGCCAGTTCGGACAGGGTTTTCGAGACCCAGTACTTC.

The rearrangement links TRBV30 to TRBJ1-4; 7 nucleotides match TRBD1. CDR3 length: 18 residues. Germline CDR1 reads GTSNPN; CDR2 reads SVGIG (reference sequence). CDR3 protein: CAIRPETGPFLLDEKLFF. The DNA of the CDR3 is TGTGCGATCCGGCCCGAGACAGGGCCGTTTTTGTTGGATGAAAAACTGTTTTTT.

The chain carries TRBV28 and TRBJ1-5, with D maybe TRBD1 (5 bases). The V and J ends lost 5 bases and 3 bases respectively, with 14 bases between them. Germline CDR1 MDHEN, CDR2 SYDVKM. CDR3 length: 15 amino acids. CDR3 protein: CASSRDSANNQPQHF. The CDR3 region has the DNA TGTGCCAGCAGTCGTGACAGCGCGAACAATCAGCCCCAGCATTTT.

The J gene is TRBJ2-7, the V gene TRBV18; 10 bases match TRBD1. This CDR3 spans 16 amino acids. From germline, CDR1 is KGHSH and CDR2 LQKENI. J was trimmed by 2 bases and V by 0 bases; bases with no gene match: 4. CDR3 nucleotide sequence: TGTGCCAGCTCACCACCGGGGGGGACAGGGGCCTACGAGCAGTACTTC. Translated, it gives CASSPPGGTGAYEQYF.

The genes are TRBV24-1 and TRBJ1-1; the match to TRBD1 covers 8 bases. V was pared by 3 bases and J by 2 bases, with 1 base of the junction left unmatched. Germline V gene lookup returns CDR1 KGHDR and CDR2 SFDVKD. The CDR3 totals 14 residues. The CDR3: CATSDTGGNTEAFF. The CDR3 nucleotides are TGTGCCACCAGTGATACAGGGGGAAACACTGAAGCTTTCTTT.

This clone was seen a few times. V usage is TRBV11-2 and J usage is TRBJ1-2, with D possibly TRBD1 on 5 matching bases. V lost 1 base and J lost 3, with 15 bases in between. Germline CDR1 is SGHAT and CDR2 is FQNNGV. This CDR3 is 16 amino acids long. The CDR3 loop is CASSLGPPGRDYGYTF. The CDR3 DNA follows: TGTGCCAGCAGCTTAGGCCCTCCAGGGAGGGACTATGGCTACACCTTC. The full variable domain, in which reference TRBV11-2 and TRBJ1-2 provide the parts outside the CDR3, is EAGVAQSPRYKIIEKRQSVAFWCNPISGHATLYWYQQILGQGPKLLIQFQNNGVVDDSQLPKDRFSAERLKGVDSTLKIQPAKLEDSAVYLCASSLGPPGRDYGYTFGSGTRLTVV.

The CDR3 bases are TGCGCCAGCAGTGGGACAGGGGATAGACAGCCCCAGCATTTT. Translation gives CASSGTGDRQPQHF. This rearrangement joins TRBV10-2 to TRBJ1-5, with 9 positions matching TRBD1. Germline CDR1 WSHSY, CDR2 SAAADI. Trimming took 4 bases from V and 7 from J; bases not matched to a gene: 5. This CDR3 has 14 amino acids.

The gene calls are TRBV7-2 and TRBJ2-1, with D unresolved. V was shortened by 5 bases and J by 6 bases, with 14 bases between the two germline ends. Germline CDR1 reads SGHTA; CDR2 reads FQGNSA. This CDR3 has 14 amino acids. The CDR3 region has the DNA TGTGCCAGCAGCAGCGATAGTGGTTTCAATGAGCAGTTCTTC. Its protein is CASSSDSGFNEQFF.

The rearrangement uses TRBV20-1 and TRBJ1-2; 9 nucleotides line up with TRBD1. This CDR3 has 14 amino acids. After removal of 3 bases from V and 6 bases from J, the junction contained 8 bases not matched to a gene. The germline CDR1 and CDR2 sequences are DFQATT and SNEGSKA (reference sequence). CDR3 sequence (DNA): TGCAGTGCTAGTGGGCAGGGACAGGGACATGGCTACACCTTC. Translation gives CSASGQGQGHGYTF.

The CDR3 sequence is CASSDRVVYTF. In DNA form, the CDR3 reads TGTGCCAGCAGTGACAGGGTGGTCTACACCTTC. This chain uses TRBV6-1 with TRBJ1-2, with a possible D match to TRBD1 (5 bases). Germline V lookup: CDR1 MNHNS, CDR2 SASEGT. V lost 3 bases and J 10 bases, leaving 9 bases between the germline ends. The CDR3 spans 11 residues.